In its sample, the clone carrying this TCR beta chain was seen a few times. Its antigen is still unknown. Between the trimmed V and J ends, which lost 8 bases and 3 bases, there was a span of 20 bases. The CDR3 runs to 16 residues. CDR1 is SGDLS and CDR2 is YYNGEE in the germline V gene. The sample is drawn from a study of OX40 agonist ivuxolimab in advanced cancers. Study background: Therapy given before enrollment (anti-PD-1, anti-PD-L1 or anti-CTLA-4) was allowed, and 40% to 50% had some.

General study points: Averaging showed that CD8+ T cells had more expanded clones than CD4+ did. CD4+ and CD8+ T cells in blood underwent clonal expansion by week 6 at 0.1 to 3.0 mg/kg.

Assay used: immunoSEQ multiplex PCR; TCRdb lists only in-frame clones, some missing. Seen here are roughly 3,600 clones, roughly four fifths observed once, and the top ten hold approximately 40%. The sequences come from CD4+ or CD8+ T cells sorted from blood, collected in a trial of the OX40 agonist ivuxolimab. The rearrangement links TRBV9 to TRBJ2-2; D is possibly TRBD1 (7 bases). The receptor's source is an adult with an advanced solid tumor such as melanoma, head and neck, liver or kidney cancer. CDR3 in amino acids: CASERATGSDTGELFF. The DNA for the CDR3 is TGTGCCAGTGAGCGGGCGACAGGGAGTGACACCGGGGAGCTGTTTTTT.